The text below deals with one T cell receptor beta chain. Its cognate antigen is unknown. The data belong to a study of cytomegalovirus exposure and HLA in healthy donors. The PCR used 60 Vbeta and 13 Jbeta primers. This table comes from immunoSEQ multiplex PCR, and its TCRdb copy is limited to in-frame clones, with some not included. The repertoire consists of approximately 100,000 clones, with roughly 83% occurring once and the leading ten covering approximately 4.1%. Whole-study findings and limits: The study flagged some 180 TCR beta chains as cytomegalovirus-associated. Presence/absence analyses supposed approximately even sequencing depth among donors. With DRB1 most and HLA-C fewest, TCR association rates differed between HLA loci in a later analysis.

This CDR3 has 13 residues. Trimming removed 5 bases at V and 8 bases at J, with 13 bases between. CDR1 is SGHNT and CDR2 is YENEEA in the germline V gene. Sequenced material: PBMCs. This clonotype was sampled from a female donor in good health and CMV-seropositive. The rearrangement joins TRBV11-3 to TRBJ2-1; possible D gene TRBD2, 5 bases. The CDR3 reads CASSRKDGDEQFF. The CDR3 coding sequence is TGTGCCAGCAGCCGTAAAGACGGGGATGAGCAGTTCTTC. Supplemented by reference TRBV11-3 and TRBJ2-1, the full variable domain reads EAGVVQSPRYKIIEKKQPVAFWCNPISGHNTLYWYLQNLGQGPELLIRYENEEAVDDSQLPKDRFSAERLKGVDSTLKIQPAELGDSAVYLCASSRKDGDEQFFGPGTRLTVL.